Below are 15 T cell receptor beta chains sequenced from a single sample in a study of T cells in localized non-small cell lung cancer. Profiling relied on immunoSEQ multiplex PCR, and the TCRdb table lists in-frame clones only, not all of them. The data contain over a thousand clones, around 23% of them seen just once; the ten biggest clones take up around 15%. The sequencing here drew on lung tumor tissue, taken before any cancer treatment. The receptors come from a male donor at least 60 years old with stage I squamous cell lung carcinoma.

The chain recombines TRBV9 with TRBJ1-5; D is undetermined. This CDR3 has 14 amino acids. Deletions cut 2 bases from V and 5 bases from J, with 11 bases between. Germline CDR1 is SGDLS and CDR2 is YYNGEE. The CDR3 region is CASSVAGTYQPQHF. The CDR3 DNA follows: TGTGCCAGCAGCGTCGCAGGAACCTATCAGCCCCAGCATTTT. Using reference TRBV9 and TRBJ1-5 for the parts outside the CDR3, the full variable domain is DSGVTQTPKHLITATGQRVTLRCSPRSGDLSVYWYQQSLDQGLQFLIQYYNGEERAKGNILERFSAQQFPDLHSELNLSSLELGDSALYFCASSVAGTYQPQHFGDGTRLSIL.

This clone came up a few times. The V and J genes are TRBV6-8 and TRBJ2-1; 9 nucleotides match TRBD2. V shed 6 bases and J 4 bases; nucleotides not matched to a gene: 10. The CDR3 runs to 16 residues. Germline CDR1 MNHGY, CDR2 SAAAGT. CDR3 loop: CASSKKRTSGYNEQFF. The CDR3 coding sequence is TGTGCCAGCAGCAAAAAGCGTACTAGCGGGTACAATGAGCAGTTCTTC.

This clone is labeled as medium-sized. V usage is TRBV11-3 and J usage is TRBJ2-5, with D maybe TRBD2 (6 bases). The CDR3 sequence is 14 residues long. Per germline, CDR1 SGHNT and CDR2 YENEEA. V was shortened by 5 bases and J by 5 bases, with 15 bases between the two germline ends. The CDR3 DNA is TGTGCCAGCAGCCCGGGACTCTCGTTGGAGACCCAGTACTTC. Encoded protein: CASSPGLSLETQYF.

By share, this clone counts as large (0.1 to 1%). The genes are TRBV6-8 and TRBJ1-1; 10 positions match TRBD1. V gave up 6 bases and J gave up 5 bases; unmatched junction bases: 6. CDR3 length equals 14 residues. CDR1 and CDR2 (germline): MNHGY, SAAAGT. Here the CDR3 DNA reads TGTGCCAGCAGATGGGGACAGGGGAATACTGAAGCTTTCTTT. This translates into CASRWGQGNTEAFF.

The chain carries TRBV18 and TRBJ1-5; a possible D gene is TRBD1 (5 bases). Between the trimmed V and J ends, which lost 1 base and 0 bases, there was a span of 7 bases. CDR1 and CDR2 from the germline V gene are KGHSH and LQKENI. CDR3 length equals 15 residues. The CDR3 protein is CASSPQGYSNQPQHF. CDR3 DNA sequence: TGTGCCAGCTCACCACAGGGGTATAGCAATCAGCCCCAGCATTTT.

This clone was recorded a few times. This chain uses TRBV16 with TRBJ1-1; D may be TRBD1 (5 bases). Germline loops: CDR1 KGHSY, CDR2 FQNENV. This CDR3 spans 15 amino acids. Trimming took 4 bases from V and 2 from J, leaving 14 bases between them. This CDR3 reads CASSPGWDLNTEAFF. CDR3 DNA sequence: TGTGCCAGCAGCCCCGGTTGGGACCTCAACACTGAAGCTTTCTTT.

V and J are TRBV5-1 and TRBJ2-2; D perhaps matches TRBD1 (6 bases). The V end lost 4 bases, the J end lost 2 bases, and 12 bases lay between the germline ends. Germline loops: CDR1 SGHRS, CDR2 YFSETQ. The CDR3 spans 15 residues. The CDR3 DNA reads TGCGCCAGCAGCCACACCAGGGGAAACACCGGGGAGCTGTTTTTT. Its protein product is CASSHTRGNTGELFF.

This chain links TRBV19 with TRBJ2-5; the D call may be TRBD1 or TRBD2 (5 bases each). From germline, CDR1 is LNHDA and CDR2 SQIVND (reference sequence). This CDR3 has 14 amino acids. Between the trimmed V and J ends, which lost 6 bases and 4 bases, there was a span of 15 bases. The CDR3 DNA follows: TGTGCCAGTAGCCCCCCCGGGGCCCTAGAGACCCAGTACTTC. Translated: CASSPPGALETQYF.

V gene TRBV18 combines with J gene TRBJ1-3; D is unclear. The V gene lost 6 bases and the J gene lost 0 bases, with 30 bases spanning the gap. CDR1 and CDR2 (germline): KGHSH, LQKENI. The CDR3 is made up of 21 amino acids. The DNA of the CDR3 is TGTGCCAGCTCCTTGTGGCCGGTAGCCTCTTCCCTAATAAGCTCTGGAAACACCATATATTTT. It specifies CASSLWPVASSLISSGNTIYF.

A few counts support this clone. The chain employs TRBV12-2 and TRBJ2-1; the table's D call of TRBD1 was not tested on the DNA. TRBV12-2 is assigned pseudogene status. CDR3 length equals 16 residues. CDR3 coding DNA: TGTGCAAGTCGCTTACCTTACAGGGTGTCCCTCAATGAGCAGTTCTTC. Translated, it gives CASRLPYRVSLNEQFF.

This clone was picked up a small number of times. This sequence joins TRBV10-3 and TRBJ1-2; D is unresolved. The CDR3 totals 15 residues. V lost 2 bases and J 5 bases, leaving 15 bases between the germline ends. Looked up from germline, CDR1 is ENHRY and CDR2 is SYGVKD. The CDR3 nucleotides are TGTGCCATCAGTGAGAGGGAGGCTTTCTATTATGGCTACACCTTC. Encoded protein: CAISEREAFYYGYTF.

By frequency in the sample, this clone is large. The gene calls are TRBV12-5 and TRBJ2-7; D gene ambiguous. Germline CDR1 is LGHNT and CDR2 is FRNRAP. V lost 4 bases and J 2 bases, leaving 3 bases between the germline ends. The CDR3 covers 11 residues. CDR3 bases: TGTGCTAGTGGTTGGGCCTACGAGCAGTACTTC. Protein product: CASGWAYEQYF.

In its sample, this clone was seen a few times. The CDR3 coding sequence is TGTGCCAGCAGTTTTCGTCAGGGGTCAGGCTCTGGGGCCAACGTCCTGACTTTC. Its translation: CASSFRQGSGSGANVLTF. V gene TRBV9 combines with J gene TRBJ2-6; possibly TRBD1 for D (6 bases). The CDR3 covers 18 residues. The V gene lost 5 bases and the J gene lost 0 bases, with 18 bases spanning the gap. Per the germline V gene, CDR1 is SGDLS and CDR2 is YYNGEE.

Within the sample, this clone is medium-sized (0.01 to 0.1%). DNA of the CDR3: TGTGCCAGCATCCAAGTGGGGACTAGTGCCGGGGAGCCACAGTTCTTC. Translated, it gives CASIQVGTSAGEPQFF. The rearrangement joins TRBV11-3 to TRBJ2-1, with TRBD2 matching over 8 bases. Trimming cost V 7 bases and J 13 bases; bases outside gene matches: 21. The CDR3 length is 16 residues. The germline gives CDR1 SGHNT, CDR2 YENEEA. The full variable domain, in which reference TRBV11-3 and TRBJ2-1 provide the parts outside the CDR3, is EAGVVQSPRYKIIEKKQPVAFWCNPISGHNTLYWYLQNLGQGPELLIRYENEEAVDDSQLPKDRFSAERLKGVDSTLKIQPAELGDSAVYLCASIQVGTSAGEPQFFGPGTRLTVL.

This clone is categorized as medium-sized (0.01 to 0.1%). The rearrangement links TRBV11-3 to TRBJ1-3; D uncertain. This CDR3 region has 15 residues. Looked up from germline, CDR1 is SGHNT and CDR2 is YENEEA. Trimming took 3 bases from V and 0 from J, leaving 9 bases between them. This chain's CDR3 is CASSFVTSSGNTIYF. The DNA for the CDR3 is TGTGCCAGCAGCTTCGTCACCAGCTCTGGAAACACCATATATTTT.